This TCR beta chain was sequenced for a study of blood T cells in healthy people across ages. The germline CDR1 and CDR2 sequences are MNHNY and SVGAGI (reference sequence). V was clipped by 0 bases and J by 2 bases, with 13 bases between them. CDR3 length: 16 residues. Points from the study as a whole: The CMV status of each donor remained undetermined, and this could have confounded shifts in expanded clonotypes.

The second PCR ran about 6 to 12 cycles with a sample-barcoded 5' primer and J-beta primers. One entry per CDR3 protein results from TCRdb running MiXCR on the 5' RACE reads. This table has some 1.1 million distinct CDR3 sequences, around two fifths appearing once. As regards this clonotype: Its cognate antigen is unknown.

This TCR derives from a man younger than 30 in good health. The chain carries TRBV6-6 and TRBJ1-2, with D unclear. Sequenced material: blood. CDR3 nucleotides: TGTGCCAGCAGTTACTCCGAAGACCGAAACAACTATGGCTACACCTTC. This gives the protein CASSYSEDRNNYGYTF.